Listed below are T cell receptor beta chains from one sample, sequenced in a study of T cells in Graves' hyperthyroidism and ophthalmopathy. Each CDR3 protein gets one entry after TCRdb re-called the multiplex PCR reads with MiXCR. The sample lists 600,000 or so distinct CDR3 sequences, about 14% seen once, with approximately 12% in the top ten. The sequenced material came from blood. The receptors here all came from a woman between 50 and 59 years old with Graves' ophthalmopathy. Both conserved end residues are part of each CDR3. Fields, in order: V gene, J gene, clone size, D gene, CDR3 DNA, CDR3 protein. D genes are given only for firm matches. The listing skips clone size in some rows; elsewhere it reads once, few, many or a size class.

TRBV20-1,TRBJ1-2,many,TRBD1,TGCAGTGCTCAAGCAAGGACAGGGGGCTATGGCTACACCTTC,CSAQARTGGYGYTF
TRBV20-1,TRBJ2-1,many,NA,TGCAGTGCTAGTTATGAAGGGGCTACTAATGACAATGAGCAGTTCTTC,CSASYEGATNDNEQFF
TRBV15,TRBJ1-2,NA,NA,TGTGCCACCAGCAGAGATGGATCGCAGACCTTGAACTATGGCTACACCTTC,CATSRDGSQTLNYGYTF
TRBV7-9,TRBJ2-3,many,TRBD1,TGTGCCAGCAGCTGGTACAGGGGTGCAGATACGCAGTATTTT,CASSWYRGADTQYF
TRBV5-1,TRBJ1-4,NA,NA,TGCGCCAGCAGCTCGCAGGGAGAGGAGGAAAAACTGTTTTTT,CASSSQGEEEKLFF
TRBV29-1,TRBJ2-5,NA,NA,TGCAGCGTCGCCCTCGGACAGAACCAAGAGACCCAGTACTTC,CSVALGQNQETQYF
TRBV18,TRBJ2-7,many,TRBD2,TGTGCCAGCTCACCGTCTAGCGGGAGCTACGAGCAGTACTTC,CASSPSSGSYEQYF
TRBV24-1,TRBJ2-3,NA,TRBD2,TGTGCCACCAGTGCAAACCCGGGACTAGGGACAGATACGCAGTATTTT,CATSANPGLGTDTQYF
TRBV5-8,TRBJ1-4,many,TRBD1,TGTGCCAGCAGCTTGGACAGGGGCGGGGAAAAACTGTTTTTT,CASSLDRGGEKLFF
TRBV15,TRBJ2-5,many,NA,TGTGCCACCAGCTCGACAGATTTATGGGAGACCCAGTACTTC,CATSSTDLWETQYF
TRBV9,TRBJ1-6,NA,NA,TGTGCCAGCAGCGGACAGCGAAATTCACCCCTCCACTTT,CASSGQRNSPLHF
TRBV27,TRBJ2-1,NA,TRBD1,TGTGCCAGCAGTTTAGGACAGGGCCGGAACAATGAGCAGTTCTTC,CASSLGQGRNNEQFF
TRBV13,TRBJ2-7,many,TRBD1,TGTGCCAGCAGCTTAACAAGGGACAGAGCTTTATACGAGCAGTACTTC,CASSLTRDRALYEQYF
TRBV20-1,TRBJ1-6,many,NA,TGCAGTGCTAGCTCGGGGGAGAATAATTCACCCCTCCACTTT,CSASSGENNSPLHF
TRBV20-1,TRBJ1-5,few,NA,TGCAGTGCTAGAAGGCAGTTCTTCAATCAGCCCCAGCATTTT,CSARRQFFNQPQHF
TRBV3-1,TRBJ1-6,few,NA,TGTGCCAGCAGCCAAGGAAGGAGTTCACCCCTCCACTTT,CASSQGRSSPLHF
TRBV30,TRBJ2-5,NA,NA,TGTGCCTGGAGTGCTTTGTTTCCAGCGGACCAGTACTTC,CAWSALFPADQYF
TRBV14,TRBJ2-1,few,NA,TGTGCCAGCAGCACCCGACAGAAAAATGAGCAGTTCTTC,CASSTRQKNEQFF
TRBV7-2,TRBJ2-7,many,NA,TGTGCCAGCAGCCCTGGGATCTCCTACGAGCAGTACTTC,CASSPGISYEQYF
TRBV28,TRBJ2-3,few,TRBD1,TGTGCCAGCAGTACGGGACAGGTCACAGATACGCAGTATTTT,CASSTGQVTDTQYF
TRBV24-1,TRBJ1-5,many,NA,TGTGCCACCAGTGATTTGGGCCGCCATCGCAATCAGCCCCAGCATTTT,CATSDLGRHRNQPQHF
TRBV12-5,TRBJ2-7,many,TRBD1,TGTGCTAGTGGCGGGGACAGCTCCTACGAGCAGTACTTC,CASGGDSSYEQYF
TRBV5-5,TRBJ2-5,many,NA,TGTGCCAGCAGCTTGTTTGGCCAGACCCAGTACTTC,CASSLFGQTQYF
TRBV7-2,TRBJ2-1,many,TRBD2,TGTGCCAGCAGCCCTGGAATAGGACTAGCGGGAGGCAATGAGCAGTTCTTC,CASSPGIGLAGGNEQFF
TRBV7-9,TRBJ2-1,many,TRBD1,TGTGCCACACCCCAAGGGACAGGGGGGTACAATGAGCAGTTCTTC,CATPQGTGGYNEQFF
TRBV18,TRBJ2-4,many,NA,TGTGCCAGCTCACCAGATCCCGGATCGGCCAAAAACATTCAGTACTTC,CASSPDPGSAKNIQYF
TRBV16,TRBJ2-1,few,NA,TGTGCCAGCAGCCATGGGGGGAGCTCCTACAATGAGCAGTTCTTC,CASSHGGSSYNEQFF
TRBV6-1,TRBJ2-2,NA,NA,TGTGCCAGCAGTGGGTATAGAGTTTCGGGGGAGCTGTTTTTT,CASSGYRVSGELFF
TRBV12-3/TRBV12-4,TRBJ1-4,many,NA,TGTGCCAGCAGTAGTCCTGGGACTTTGGTTAGAAAACTGTTTTTT,CASSSPGTLVRKLFF
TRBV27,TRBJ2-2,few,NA,TGTGCCAGCAGTTTTGGTGGGGTCGGGGAGCTGTTTTTT,CASSFGGVGELFF
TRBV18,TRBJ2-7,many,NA,TGTGCCAGCTCACCTCCCGGGCCCTACGAGCAGTACTTC,CASSPPGPYEQYF
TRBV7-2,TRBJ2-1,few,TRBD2,TGTGCCAGCAGCTTAACTAGCGGGAGGCCCCCGGGGTTCTTC,CASSLTSGRPPGFF
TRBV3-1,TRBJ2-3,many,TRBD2,TGTGCCAGCAGCCTGACCGGGACTAGCGGGTCCACAGATACGCAGTATTTT,CASSLTGTSGSTDTQYF
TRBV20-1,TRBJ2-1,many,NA,TGCAGTGGCCGACAGGGAGGAGGCGATGAGCAGTTCTTC,CSGRQGGGDEQFF
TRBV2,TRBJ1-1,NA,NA,TGTGCCAGCACCCTTTACCCAACTGAAGCTTTCTTT,CASTLYPTEAFF
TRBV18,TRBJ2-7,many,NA,TGTGCCAGCTCAGCCACTGGGAGCTTCGCCTACGAGCAGTACTTC,CASSATGSFAYEQYF
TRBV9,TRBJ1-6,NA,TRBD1,TGTGCCAGCAGCGTAGCCGGGACAGTCAATTCACCCCTCCACTTT,CASSVAGTVNSPLHF
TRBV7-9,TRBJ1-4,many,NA,TGTGCCAGCAGCTTAGGGAATGAAAAACTGTTTTTT,CASSLGNEKLFF
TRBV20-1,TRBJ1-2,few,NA,TGCAGTGCTAGAGACCCGCCTCACTACACCTTC,CSARDPPHYTF
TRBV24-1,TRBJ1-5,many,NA,TGTGCCACCAGGAGGGGGGCCAATCAGCCCCAGCATTTT,CATRRGANQPQHF
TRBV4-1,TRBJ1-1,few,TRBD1,TGCGCCAGCAGCCACGGACAGGGGACGGCTGAAGCTTTCTTT,CASSHGQGTAEAFF
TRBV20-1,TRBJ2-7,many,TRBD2,TGCAGTGCTAGAGAGGGGGGGACGGGTAGCTCCTACGAGCAGTACTTC,CSAREGGTGSSYEQYF
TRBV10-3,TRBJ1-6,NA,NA,TGTGCCATCAGTGGAGGAGGGCAAGTTGGGAATTCACCCCTCCACTTT,CAISGGGQVGNSPLHF
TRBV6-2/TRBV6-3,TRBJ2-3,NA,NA,TGTGCCAGCACCCAATACGGGGCCTACCGAGATACGCAGTATTTT,CASTQYGAYRDTQYF
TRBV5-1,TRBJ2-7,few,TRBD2,TGCGCCAGCAGCAGGACTAGCGTCAACGAGCAGTACTTC,CASSRTSVNEQYF
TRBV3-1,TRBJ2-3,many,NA,TGTGCCAGCAGCCAATTCTTCGCTTCGCCTACGGATACGCAGTATTTT,CASSQFFASPTDTQYF
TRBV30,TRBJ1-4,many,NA,TGTGCCTGGAGACTCCTGGGCCCAAATGAAAAACTGTTTTTT,CAWRLLGPNEKLFF
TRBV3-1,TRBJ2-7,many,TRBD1,TGTGCCAGCAGCCCCGCCCGGGACAGCTACGAGCAGTACTTC,CASSPARDSYEQYF